These 17 T cell receptor beta chains were all obtained from the same sample, sequenced in a study of blood T cell repertoires in COVID-19. Produced via immunoSEQ multiplex PCR; TCRdb's table is partial and in-frame only. This table has over 120,000 clones, about nine tenths appearing once. Sequencing was carried out using PBMCs or T cells enriched from blood (not recorded which). Receptor source: a man over 45 who had recovered from COVID-19.

The genes are TRBV4-1 and TRBJ2-7; 8 nucleotides match TRBD2. The germline V gene encodes CDR1 MGHRA and CDR2 YSYEKL. V lost 4 bases to trimming and J lost 6 bases; unmatched junction nucleotides: 8. The CDR3 is made up of 14 amino acids. CDR3 amino acids: CASSPTGGVGEQYF. The CDR3 bases are TGCGCCAGCAGCCCCACGGGAGGGGTGGGCGAGCAGTACTTC.

This chain connects TRBV5-1 to TRBJ2-3, with a weak D call TRBD2 (7 bases). The V gene lost 8 bases and the J gene lost 6 bases, with 22 bases spanning the gap. This CDR3 spans 15 amino acids. CDR1 SGHRS and CDR2 YFSETQ come from the germline V gene. This CDR3 is CASSIGGGRIDTQYF. For the CDR3, the DNA is TGCGCCAGTTCGATAGGGGGGGGGCGCATCGATACGCAGTATTTT.

The rearrangement links TRBV15 to TRBJ1-5, with a weak D call TRBD1 (6 bases). Between the trimmed V and J ends, which lost 2 bases and 0 bases, there was a span of 14 bases. This CDR3 contains 17 residues. Looked up from germline, CDR1 is LNHNV and CDR2 is YYDKDF (reference sequence). The CDR3 is CATSRKRGGDSNQPQHF. DNA of the CDR3: TGTGCCACCAGCAGAAAGAGGGGGGGAGATAGCAATCAGCCCCAGCATTTT.

The rearrangement joins TRBV28 to TRBJ2-1; 9 bases match TRBD1. The CDR3 is 15 residues long. V lost 5 bases, J lost 2 bases, and 4 bases stayed unmatched. Germline V gene data show CDR1 as MDHEN and CDR2 as SYDVKM. CDR3 DNA sequence: TGTGCCAGCAGTACCGGGACAGGGACCTACAATGAGCAGTTCTTC. Encoded protein: CASSTGTGTYNEQFF.

The chain joins TRBV5-1 to TRBJ2-3; 11 bases map to TRBD2. The J segment lost 2 bases and the V segment lost 4 bases, leaving 15 bases of the junction unmatched. The germline V gene has CDR1 SGHRS and CDR2 YFSETQ. The CDR3 covers 19 residues. CDR3 protein: CASSLYGTSGVSYTDTQYF. The CDR3 bases are TGCGCCAGCAGCCTTTACGGGACTAGCGGAGTTTCCTACACAGATACGCAGTATTTT. The variable domain in full, completed from reference TRBV5-1 and TRBJ2-3, reads KAGVTQTPRYLIKTRGQQVTLSCSPISGHRSVSWYQQTPGQGLQFLFEYFSETQRNKGNFPGRFSGRQFSNSRSEMNVSTLELGDSALYLCASSLYGTSGVSYTDTQYFGPGTRLTVL.

The rearrangement uses TRBV4-3 and TRBJ1-5; the D is unclear. Germline V gene sequence: CDR1 LGHNA, CDR2 YSLEER. The CDR3 has 13 residues. Trimming removed 0 bases from V and 7 bases from J, with 7 bases in between. CDR3 sequence: CASSQDLRQPQHF. The CDR3 DNA follows: TGCGCCAGCAGCCAAGATTTGAGGCAGCCCCAGCATTTT.

V and J are TRBV7-9 and TRBJ2-3; 9 bases line up with TRBD1. The length of the CDR3 is 15 residues. V was pared by 5 bases and J by 0 bases, with 3 bases of the junction left unmatched. Germline V lookup: CDR1 SEHNR, CDR2 FQNEAQ (reference sequence). CDR3 residues: CASSQQGASTDTQYF. The DNA of the CDR3 is TGTGCCAGCAGCCAACAGGGGGCTAGCACAGATACGCAGTATTTT.

The V and J genes are TRBV5-1 and TRBJ1-1; 7 bases fit TRBD1. Germline V CDR1 and CDR2: SGHRS, YFSETQ. This CDR3 spans 13 amino acids. Trimming took 2 bases from V and 6 from J; bases not matched to a gene: 4. In DNA form, the CDR3 reads TGCGCCAGCAGCTTAACAGGGGACGCTGAAGCTTTCTTT. Amino acids: CASSLTGDAEAFF.

CDR3 in amino acids: CASSLDRGHNSPLHF. The CDR3 coding sequence is TGTGCCAGCAGCTTAGACAGGGGGCACAATTCACCCCTCCACTTT. The rearrangement links TRBV7-2 to TRBJ1-6; TRBD1 matches 9 bases. V lost 1 base and J lost 7; bases outside the gene matches: 2. Germline values: CDR1 SGHTA, CDR2 FQGNSA. The CDR3 runs to 15 residues. The full variable domain, its missing parts supplied by reference TRBV7-2 and TRBJ1-6, is GAGVSQSPSNKVTEKGKDVELRCDPISGHTALYWYRQSLGQGLEFLIYFQGNSAPDKSGLPSDRFSAERTGGSVSTLTIQRTQQEDSAVYLCASSLDRGHNSPLHFGNGTRLTVT.

The chain links TRBV5-4 to TRBJ2-7, with a weak D call TRBD2 (6 bases). V shed 0 bases and J shed 0 bases, with 10 bases lying between them. CDR1 SGHNT and CDR2 YYREEE come from the germline V gene (reference sequence). The CDR3 contains 15 residues. The CDR3 spells CASSLGRGFSYEQYF. The CDR3 DNA reads as TGTGCCAGCAGCTTGGGACGGGGGTTCTCCTACGAGCAGTACTTC.

V gene TRBV18 combines with J gene TRBJ1-1; D may be TRBD1 (6 bases). The CDR3 has 13 residues. The V end lost 5 bases, the J end lost 2 bases, and 9 bases lay between the germline ends. Germline assignment: CDR1 KGHSH and CDR2 LQKENI. CDR3 amino acids: CASSGTTNTEAFF. For the CDR3, the DNA is TGTGCCAGCTCAGGGACAACTAACACTGAAGCTTTCTTT. The whole variable domain, filled in from reference TRBV18 and TRBJ1-1, reads NAGVMQNPRHLVRRRGQEARLRCSPMKGHSHVYWYRQLPEEGLKFMVYLQKENIIDESGMPKERFSAEFPKEGPSILRIQQVVRGDSAAYFCASSGTTNTEAFFGQGTRLTVV.

The V gene is TRBV7-2, the J gene TRBJ1-5; no definite D call. The CDR3 contains 14 residues. V lost 1 base and J lost 7, with 11 bases in between. Germline V CDR1 and CDR2: SGHTA, FQGNSA. CDR3 region: CASSLGGFGQPQHF. As DNA, the CDR3 is TGTGCCAGCAGCTTAGGAGGGTTCGGGCAGCCCCAGCATTTT.

The chain has TRBV7-9 and TRBJ2-7; perhaps TRBD2 as D (7 bases). This CDR3 region has 15 residues. The germline V gene encodes CDR1 SEHNR and CDR2 FQNEAQ (reference sequence). With 3 bases removed from V and 2 bases from J, the gap between germline ends came to 14 bases. The CDR3 region has the DNA TGTGCCAGCAGCTTGGGAGGGGGTAGGACCTACGAGCAGTACTTC. Translation: CASSLGGGRTYEQYF.

Note on this clone: The CDR3 does not close with the conserved phenylalanine or tryptophan, likely indicating a read error. The DNA is omitted, as the CDR3 cannot be located on it reliably, and the CDR3 follows TCRdb's listing. This sequence joins TRBV21-1 and TRBJ2-7; TRBD2, the table's D call, lacks a check against the DNA. TRBV21-1 is a known pseudogene. The CDR3 is made up of 12 amino acids, end residues included. CDR3 protein: CASSKSVCGRTG.

V is TRBV5-8 and J is TRBJ1-1; 9 bases match TRBD1. Germline V gives CDR1 SGHTS, CDR2 YDEGEE. The CDR3 extends over 15 amino acids. V shed 0 bases and J 3 bases; nucleotides not matched to a gene: 3. The chain's CDR3 is CASSLVGQGYTEAFF. CDR3 DNA sequence: TGTGCCAGCAGCTTGGTCGGACAGGGGTACACTGAAGCTTTCTTT.

This rearrangement joins TRBV5-4 to TRBJ1-2; D gene uncertain. Germline CDR1 reads SGHNT; CDR2 reads YYREEE (reference sequence). The CDR3 spans 15 residues. The germline V and J ends were trimmed by 2 bases and 1 base, with 12 bases remaining between them. CDR3 sequence reads: CASSFDPGRNYGYTF. The CDR3 bases are TGTGCCAGCAGCTTCGATCCAGGCCGTAACTATGGCTACACCTTC.

The J gene is TRBJ1-2, the V gene TRBV7-3, with a weak D call TRBD1 (5 bases). Germline assignment: CDR1 SGHTA and CDR2 FQGTGA. This CDR3 has 14 residues. Trimming stripped 0 bases from V and 6 bases from J, with 11 bases between. Written as DNA, the CDR3 is TGTGCCAGCAGCTTAACTCCAGGGAATGATGGCTACACCTTC. It encodes CASSLTPGNDGYTF.